This is a list of T cell receptor beta chains from one sample in a study of T cells in Graves' hyperthyroidism and ophthalmopathy. One entry per CDR3 protein, called by TCRdb with MiXCR from the multiplex PCR reads. The sample has around 690,000 distinct CDR3 sequences, 17% seen once. Material: blood. The receptors here all came from a man aged 50 to 60 with Graves' hyperthyroidism. Both conserved end residues are part of each CDR3. Each record gives: V gene, J gene, D gene, clone size, CDR3 protein, CDR3 DNA. The D gene is left open where the match is weak. The size field is filled for only some rows; it gives once, few, many or a size class.

TRBV4-1	TRBJ1-4	.	.	CASSQFGRLTNEKLFF	TGCGCCAGCAGCCAATTCGGGAGACTGACTAATGAAAAACTGTTTTTT
TRBV20-1	TRBJ1-2	TRBD1	few	CSARVQGQGGYGYTF	TGCAGTGCTAGAGTTCAGGGACAGGGCGGATACGGCTACACCTTC
TRBV12-3/TRBV12-4	TRBJ1-2	TRBD1	many	CASSMRDRGEYGYTF	TGTGCCAGCAGCATGAGGGACAGGGGTGAATATGGCTACACCTTC
TRBV28	TRBJ1-2	TRBD1	many	CASSLTGEHYGYTF	TGTGCCAGCAGCTTGACAGGGGAACACTATGGCTACACCTTC
TRBV27	TRBJ2-7	TRBD1	many	CASSSTHRGKFEQYF	TGTGCCAGCAGTTCAACCCACAGGGGGAAGTTTGAGCAGTACTTC
TRBV4-1	TRBJ2-1	TRBD2	.	CASSQGLAGKGEQFF	TGCGCCAGCAGCCAGGGACTAGCCGGGAAGGGTGAGCAGTTCTTC
TRBV19	TRBJ2-1	TRBD2	few	CASKGLAGELSYNEQFF	TGTGCCAGTAAGGGGTTAGCGGGAGAACTCTCCTACAATGAGCAGTTCTTC
TRBV20-1	TRBJ2-7	TRBD2	many	CSATGLAGHYEQYF	TGCAGTGCTACCGGGCTAGCGGGGCACTACGAGCAGTACTTC
TRBV2	TRBJ2-3	.	many	CASRTLIEDTQYF	TGTGCCAGCAGGACTCTTATCGAAGATACGCAGTATTTT
TRBV5-1	TRBJ2-1	.	.	CASQGEGSYNEQFF	TGCGCCAGCCAGGGGGAGGGGTCCTACAATGAGCAGTTCTTC
TRBV5-1	TRBJ2-1	.	many	CASSLAQIPRDEQFF	TGCGCCAGCAGCTTGGCCCAGATCCCCCGGGATGAGCAGTTCTTC
TRBV20-1	TRBJ1-2	.	.	CSASTGQIYGYTF	TGCAGTGCTAGCACCGGACAGATCTATGGCTACACCTTC
TRBV2	TRBJ2-4	.	.	CATKRRGPENIQYF	TGTGCCACAAAGCGACGGGGTCCGGAAAACATTCAGTACTTC
TRBV2	TRBJ1-3	.	many	CASSILRGVGSGNTIYF	TGTGCCAGCAGTATTCTCAGGGGTGTCGGCTCTGGAAACACCATATATTTT
TRBV6-1	TRBJ2-7	.	many	CASWGPPSWDEQYF	TGTGCCAGCTGGGGGCCTCCCTCTTGGGACGAGCAGTACTTC
TRBV5-6	TRBJ1-6	TRBD1	few	CASSEGTDGSYNSPLHF	TGTGCCAGCAGCGAAGGGACAGACGGCTCCTATAATTCACCCCTCCACTTT
TRBV2	TRBJ2-3	TRBD2	many	CASSGGETSGIYTDTQYF	TGTGCCAGCAGTGGAGGAGAGACTAGCGGGATTTACACAGATACGCAGTATTTT
TRBV28	TRBJ2-5	TRBD2	many	CASSNSGRGWETQYF	TGTGCCAGCAGTAATAGCGGGAGGGGTTGGGAGACCCAGTACTTC
TRBV5-1	TRBJ2-3	TRBD2	.	CASSFQAGAADTQYF	TGCGCCAGCAGCTTTCAAGCGGGAGCAGCAGATACGCAGTATTTT
TRBV27	TRBJ2-7	TRBD1	many	CASSFGRQGRSEQYF	TGTGCCAGCAGTTTCGGTAGACAGGGGAGATCCGAGCAGTACTTC
TRBV27	TRBJ2-1	.	many	CASSPWGSYNEQFF	TGTGCCAGCAGCCCCTGGGGCTCCTACAATGAGCAGTTCTTC
TRBV2	TRBJ2-7	.	many	CASRGVSYEQYF	TGTGCCAGCAGGGGAGTCTCCTACGAGCAGTACTTC
TRBV5-1	TRBJ2-1	TRBD2	few	CAGSLEPMSGRANNEQFF	TGCGCCGGCAGCTTGGAGCCGATGAGCGGGAGAGCAAACAATGAGCAGTTCTTC
TRBV10-2	TRBJ1-2	.	many	CASRRQNRDGYTF	TGCGCCAGCAGGAGACAGAATAGGGATGGCTACACCTTC
TRBV24-1	TRBJ2-4	.	few	CATSDPVRSIQYF	TGTGCCACCAGTGATCCCGTGCGGTCCATTCAGTACTTC
TRBV12-3/TRBV12-4	TRBJ2-5	TRBD2	many	CASSFASGSTAQYF	TGTGCCAGCAGTTTTGCTAGCGGGAGTACGGCCCAGTACTTC
TRBV7-6	TRBJ2-3	TRBD2	few	CASSLVVPSGRPDTQYF	TGTGCCAGCAGCTTAGTTGTTCCTAGCGGCCGCCCAGATACGCAGTATTTT
TRBV6-2/TRBV6-3	TRBJ2-3	TRBD1	.	CASSYRTGGLSTDTQYF	TGTGCCAGCAGTTACCGGACAGGGGGCTTGAGCACAGATACGCAGTATTTT
TRBV29-1	TRBJ1-1	TRBD1	many	CSVEARTGNTEAFF	TGCAGCGTTGAGGCCCGGACAGGCAACACTGAAGCTTTCTTT
TRBV7-2	TRBJ1-3	.	many	CASSFGTLGNTIYF	TGTGCCAGCAGCTTCGGGACATTAGGAAACACCATATATTTT
TRBV7-9	TRBJ1-5	TRBD1	.	CASSLGTGSQPQHF	TGTGCCAGCAGCTTAGGGACAGGGAGTCAGCCCCAGCATTTT
TRBV12-3/TRBV12-4	TRBJ2-7	TRBD2	many	CASRPTSGSYEQYF	TGTGCCAGCAGGCCGACTAGCGGGAGTTATGAGCAGTACTTC
TRBV11-2	TRBJ2-1	TRBD2	many	CASSSIAGGSGNEQFF	TGTGCCAGCAGCTCAATAGCGGGAGGTTCAGGGAATGAGCAGTTCTTC
TRBV11-2	TRBJ2-7	TRBD2	.	CASSRPGTGGRLFSYEQYF	TGTGCCAGCAGCCGACCAGGGACTGGCGGGAGGCTATTCTCCTACGAGCAGTACTTC
TRBV4-2	TRBJ1-3	TRBD1	.	CASSLQLGTDLSGNTIYF	TGTGCCAGCAGCCTTCAGCTCGGGACAGACCTCTCTGGAAACACCATATATTTT
TRBV19	TRBJ2-2	.	few	CASSIDDPGVVVGELFF	TGTGCCAGTAGTATAGATGACCCGGGAGTCGTTGTCGGGGAGCTGTTTTTT
TRBV12-3/TRBV12-4	TRBJ2-5	.	many	CASTPQGASTQYF	TGTGCCAGCACCCCACAGGGCGCTTCAACCCAGTACTTC
TRBV30	TRBJ2-7	TRBD1	many	CAWELDRVGYEQYF	TGTGCCTGGGAATTGGACAGGGTAGGATACGAGCAGTACTTC
TRBV14	TRBJ1-4	.	many	CASSQDGNTLEEKLFF	TGTGCCAGCAGCCAAGATGGAAACACCCTTGAGGAAAAACTGTTTTTT
TRBV28	TRBJ2-6	.	few	CASSPDSFGANVLTF	TGTGCCAGCAGCCCAGACAGCTTTGGGGCCAACGTCCTGACTTTC
TRBV20-1	TRBJ2-3	.	.	CSARRDLSADTQYF	TGCAGTGCTAGAAGGGACCTTAGCGCCGATACGCAGTATTTT
TRBV5-1	TRBJ2-1	TRBD1	few	CASSRRLVVYNGRGYDEQFF	TGCGCCAGCAGCCGTCGCTTGGTAGTTTATAACGGCAGGGGGTACGATGAGCAGTTCTTC